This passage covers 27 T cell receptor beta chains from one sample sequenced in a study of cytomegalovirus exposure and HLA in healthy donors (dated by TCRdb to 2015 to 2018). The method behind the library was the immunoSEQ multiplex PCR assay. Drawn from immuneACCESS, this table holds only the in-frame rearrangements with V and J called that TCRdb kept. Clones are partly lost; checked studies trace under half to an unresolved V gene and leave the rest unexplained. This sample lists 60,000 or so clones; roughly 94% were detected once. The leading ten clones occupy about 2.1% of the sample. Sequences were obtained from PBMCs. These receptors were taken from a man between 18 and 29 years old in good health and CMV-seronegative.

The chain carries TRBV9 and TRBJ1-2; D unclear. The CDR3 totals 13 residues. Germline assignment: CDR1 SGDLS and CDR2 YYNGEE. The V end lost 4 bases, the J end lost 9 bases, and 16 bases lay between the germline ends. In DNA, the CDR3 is TGTGCCAGCAGCCCCGGACTCCCGGAGAGCTACACCTTC. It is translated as CASSPGLPESYTF.

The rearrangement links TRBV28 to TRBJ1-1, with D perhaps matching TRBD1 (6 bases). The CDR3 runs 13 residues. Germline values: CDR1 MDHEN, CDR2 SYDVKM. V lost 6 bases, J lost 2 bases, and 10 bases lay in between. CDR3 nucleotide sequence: TGTGCCAGCAGCTGGACAGTTAACACTGAAGCTTTCTTT. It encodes CASSWTVNTEAFF.

CDR3 sequence: CASSQDWGVGYEQYF. The CDR3 DNA follows: TGCGCCAGCAGCCAAGATTGGGGGGTTGGCTACGAGCAGTACTTC. The chain joins TRBV4-3 to TRBJ2-7; maybe TRBD2 (6 bases). Trimming shortened V by 0 bases and J by 3 bases, and 12 bases separated the two germline ends. The germline V gene has CDR1 LGHNA and CDR2 YSLEER. This CDR3 region has 15 residues.

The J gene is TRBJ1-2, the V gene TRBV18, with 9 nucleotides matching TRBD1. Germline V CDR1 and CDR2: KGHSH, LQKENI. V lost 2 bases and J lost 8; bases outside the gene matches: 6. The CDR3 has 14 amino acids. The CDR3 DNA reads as TGTGCCAGCTCACCATTAGCGGGACAGGGAGGCTACACCTTC. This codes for CASSPLAGQGGYTF.

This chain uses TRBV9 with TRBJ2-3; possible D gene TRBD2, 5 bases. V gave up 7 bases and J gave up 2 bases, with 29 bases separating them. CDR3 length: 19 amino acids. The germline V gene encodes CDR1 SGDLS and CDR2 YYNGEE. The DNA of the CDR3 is TGTGCCAGCGATTCCAGTCCGTCGGGGATAAGGTGGGACACAGATACGCAGTATTTT. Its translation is CASDSSPSGIRWDTDTQYF.

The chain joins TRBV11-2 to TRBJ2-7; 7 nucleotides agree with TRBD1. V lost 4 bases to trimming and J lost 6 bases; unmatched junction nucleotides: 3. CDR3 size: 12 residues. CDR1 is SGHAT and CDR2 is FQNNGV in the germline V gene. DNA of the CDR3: TGTGCCAGCAGCTGGACAGGTCTCGAGCAGTACTTC. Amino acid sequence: CASSWTGLEQYF.

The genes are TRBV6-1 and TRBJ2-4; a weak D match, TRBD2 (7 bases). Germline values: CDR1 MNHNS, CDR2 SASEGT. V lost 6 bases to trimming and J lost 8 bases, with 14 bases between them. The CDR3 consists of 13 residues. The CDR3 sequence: CASRGEGGDIQYF. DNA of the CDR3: TGTGCCAGCAGAGGGGAGGGGGGAGACATTCAGTACTTC.

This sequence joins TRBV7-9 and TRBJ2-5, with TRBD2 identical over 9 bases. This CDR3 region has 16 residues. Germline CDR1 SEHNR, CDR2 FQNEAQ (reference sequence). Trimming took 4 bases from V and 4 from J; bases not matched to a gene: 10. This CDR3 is CASSSPGGRAGETQYF. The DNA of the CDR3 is TGTGCCAGCAGCTCCCCCGGCGGGAGGGCCGGAGAGACCCAGTACTTC.

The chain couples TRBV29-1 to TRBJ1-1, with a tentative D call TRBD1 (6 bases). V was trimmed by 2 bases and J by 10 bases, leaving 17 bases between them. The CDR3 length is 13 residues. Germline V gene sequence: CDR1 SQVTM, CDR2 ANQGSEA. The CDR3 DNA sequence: TGCAGCGTTGAAACTTGGGGGGCGGGAGGAGCTTTCTTT. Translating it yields CSVETWGAGGAFF.

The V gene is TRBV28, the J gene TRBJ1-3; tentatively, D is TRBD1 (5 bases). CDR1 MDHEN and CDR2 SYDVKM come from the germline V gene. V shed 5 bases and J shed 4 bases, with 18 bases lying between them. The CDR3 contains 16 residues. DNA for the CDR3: TGTGCCAGCAGTAACCCCGGGGGGGGGATCGGAAACACCATATATTTT. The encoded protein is CASSNPGGGIGNTIYF.

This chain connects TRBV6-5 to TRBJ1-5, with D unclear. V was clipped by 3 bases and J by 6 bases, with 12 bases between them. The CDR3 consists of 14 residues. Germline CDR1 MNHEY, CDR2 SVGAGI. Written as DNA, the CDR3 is TGTGCCAGCAGTTATGGATGGTCGGGTCAGCCCCAGCATTTT. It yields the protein CASSYGWSGQPQHF.

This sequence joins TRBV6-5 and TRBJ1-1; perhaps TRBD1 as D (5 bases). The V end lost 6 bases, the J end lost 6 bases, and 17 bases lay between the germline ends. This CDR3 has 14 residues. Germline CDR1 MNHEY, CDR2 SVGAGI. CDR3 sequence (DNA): TGTGCCAGCAGAGACAGCTACCTTGGCGCTGAAGCTTTCTTT. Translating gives CASRDSYLGAEAFF.

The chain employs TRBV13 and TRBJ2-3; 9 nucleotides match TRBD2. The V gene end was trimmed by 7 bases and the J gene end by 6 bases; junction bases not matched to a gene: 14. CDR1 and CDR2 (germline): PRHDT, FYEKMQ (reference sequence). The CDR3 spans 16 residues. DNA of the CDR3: TGTGCCAGCACCGAAGGGCCGCAGCGGGAGGTGGATACGCAGTATTTT. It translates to CASTEGPQREVDTQYF.

The CDR3 DNA sequence: TGTGCCAGCAGGATGACAGGGGGTCAGCCCCAGCATTTT. Its protein product is CASRMTGGQPQHF. This chain joins TRBV27 and TRBJ1-5, with TRBD1 identical over 9 bases. CDR1 is MNHEY and CDR2 is SMNVEV in the germline V gene (reference sequence). The length of the CDR3 is 13 residues. The junction had 3 bases not matched to a gene; V was cut back by 6 bases and J by 6 bases.

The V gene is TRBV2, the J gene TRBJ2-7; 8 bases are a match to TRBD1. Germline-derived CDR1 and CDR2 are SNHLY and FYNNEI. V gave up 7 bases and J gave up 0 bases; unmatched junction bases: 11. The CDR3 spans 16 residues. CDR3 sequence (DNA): TGTGCCAGCACAATGGGGGGACAGGTCACCTCCTACGAGCAGTACTTC. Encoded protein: CASTMGGQVTSYEQYF. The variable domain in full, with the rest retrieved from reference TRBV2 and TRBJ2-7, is EPEVTQTPSHQVTQMGQEVILRCVPISNHLYFYWYRQILGQKVEFLVSFYNNEISEKSEIFDDQFSVERPDGSNFTLKIRSTKLEDSAMYFCASTMGGQVTSYEQYFGPGTRLTVT.

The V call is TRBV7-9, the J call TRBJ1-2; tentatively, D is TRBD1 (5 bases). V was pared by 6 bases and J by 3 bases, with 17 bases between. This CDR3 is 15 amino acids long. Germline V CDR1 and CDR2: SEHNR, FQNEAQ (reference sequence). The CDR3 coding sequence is TGTGCCAGCAGTCAGGGACTCCTGGAGGACTATGGCTACACCTTC. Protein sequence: CASSQGLLEDYGYTF.

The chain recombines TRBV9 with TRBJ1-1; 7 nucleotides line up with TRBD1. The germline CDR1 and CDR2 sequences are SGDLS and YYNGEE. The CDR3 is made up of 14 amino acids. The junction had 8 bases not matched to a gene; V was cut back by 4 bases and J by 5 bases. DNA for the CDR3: TGTGCCAGCAGCATTGGGACAGTTACGACTGAAGCTTTCTTT. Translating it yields CASSIGTVTTEAFF.

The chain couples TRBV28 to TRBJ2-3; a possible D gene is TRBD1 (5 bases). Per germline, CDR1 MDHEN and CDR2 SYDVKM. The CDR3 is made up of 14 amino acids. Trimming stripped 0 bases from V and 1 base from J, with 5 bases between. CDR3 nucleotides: TGTGCCAGCAGTTTATGGACAGGCACAGATACGCAGTATTTT. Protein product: CASSLWTGTDTQYF.

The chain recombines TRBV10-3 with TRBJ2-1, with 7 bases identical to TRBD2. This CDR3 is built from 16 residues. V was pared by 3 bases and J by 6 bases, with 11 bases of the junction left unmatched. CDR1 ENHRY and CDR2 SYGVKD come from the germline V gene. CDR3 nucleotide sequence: TGTGCCATCAGTGATCTTGAATGGGGGGGTTCCAATGAGCAGTTCTTC. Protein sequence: CAISDLEWGGSNEQFF.

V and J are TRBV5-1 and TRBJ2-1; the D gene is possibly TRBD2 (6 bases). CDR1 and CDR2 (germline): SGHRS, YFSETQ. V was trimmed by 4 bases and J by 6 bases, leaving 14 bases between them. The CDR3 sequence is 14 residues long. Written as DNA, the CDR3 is TGCGCCAGCAGCATCCTCCGGGGAGGCAATGAGCAGTTCTTC. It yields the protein CASSILRGGNEQFF.

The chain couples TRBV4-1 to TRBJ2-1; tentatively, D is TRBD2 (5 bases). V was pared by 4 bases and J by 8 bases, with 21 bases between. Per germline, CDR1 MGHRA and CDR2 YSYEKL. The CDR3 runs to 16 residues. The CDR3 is CASSRQLAGGQDEQFF. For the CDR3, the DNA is TGCGCCAGCAGCCGGCAGCTTGCGGGCGGCCAGGATGAGCAGTTCTTC.

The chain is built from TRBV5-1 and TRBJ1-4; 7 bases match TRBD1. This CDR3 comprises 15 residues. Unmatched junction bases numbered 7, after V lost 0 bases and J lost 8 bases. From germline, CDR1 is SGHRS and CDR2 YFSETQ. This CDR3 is CASSLVGTEGEKLFF. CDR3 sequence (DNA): TGCGCCAGCAGCTTGGTTGGGACAGAGGGGGAAAAACTGTTTTTT.

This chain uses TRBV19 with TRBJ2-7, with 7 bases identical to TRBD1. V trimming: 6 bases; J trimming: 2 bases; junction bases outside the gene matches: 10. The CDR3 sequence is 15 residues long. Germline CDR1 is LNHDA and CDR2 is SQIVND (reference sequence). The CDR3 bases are TGTGCCAGTAGGCTAAGTCCCGACAGGGCCTACGAGCAGTACTTC. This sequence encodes CASRLSPDRAYEQYF.

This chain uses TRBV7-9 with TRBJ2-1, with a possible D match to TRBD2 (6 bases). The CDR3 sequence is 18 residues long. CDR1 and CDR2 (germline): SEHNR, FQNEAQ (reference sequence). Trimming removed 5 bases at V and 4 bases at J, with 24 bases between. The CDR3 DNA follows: TGTGCCAGCAGCCAAAAACCAGTTGCACTAGCTGATTACAATGAGCAGTTCTTC. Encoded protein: CASSQKPVALADYNEQFF.

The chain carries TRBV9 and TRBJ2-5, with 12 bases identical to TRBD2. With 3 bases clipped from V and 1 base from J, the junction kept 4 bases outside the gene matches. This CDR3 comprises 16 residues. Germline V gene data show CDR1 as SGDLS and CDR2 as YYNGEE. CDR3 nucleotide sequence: TGTGCCAGCAGCGCGACTAGCGGGAGCCTCCAAGAGACCCAGTACTTC. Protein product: CASSATSGSLQETQYF.

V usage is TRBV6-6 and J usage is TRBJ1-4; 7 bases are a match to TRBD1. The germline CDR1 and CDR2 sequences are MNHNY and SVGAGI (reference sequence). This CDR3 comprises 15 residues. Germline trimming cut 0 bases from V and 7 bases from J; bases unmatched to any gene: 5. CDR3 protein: CASSYSIGGSEKLFF. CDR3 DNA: TGTGCCAGCAGTTACTCGATAGGGGGCTCTGAAAAACTGTTTTTT.

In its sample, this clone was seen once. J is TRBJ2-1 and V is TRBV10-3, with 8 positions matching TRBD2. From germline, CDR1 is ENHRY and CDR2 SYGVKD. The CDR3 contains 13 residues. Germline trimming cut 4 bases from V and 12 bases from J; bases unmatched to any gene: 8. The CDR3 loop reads CAISGTGLEGQFF. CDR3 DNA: TGTGCCATCAGTGGGACGGGACTAGAAGGGCAGTTCTTC.